This T cell receptor (beta chain) stems from a study of post-analysis software for immune sequencing data. Whole-study findings and limits: The five TRBV segments detected at higher frequency in patients than in controls included TRBV5-6, TRBV5-1 and TRBV20-1.

This clonotype was found a few times. Antigen unknown. The CDR3 consists of 15 residues. V lost 0 bases, J lost 3 bases, and 13 bases lay in between. CDR1 SGHRS and CDR2 YFSETQ come from the germline V gene. The TCR beta cDNA libraries carried unique molecular identifiers. TCRdb re-analysed the PCR reads in MiXCR, keeping a single row per CDR3 protein. Counted here are about 540,000 distinct CDR3 sequences, roughly 34% occurring once; the ten biggest clones make up less than 6%. Sequenced input: blood. This rearrangement joins TRBV5-1 to TRBJ2-7; D is possibly TRBD1 or TRBD2 (5 bases each). This TCR was sampled from a girl between 2 and 17 years old with multiple sclerosis. This CDR3 is CASSLAPGTHYEQYF. CDR3 sequence (DNA): TGCGCCAGCAGCTTGGCTCCGGGGACCCACTACGAGCAGTACTTC.